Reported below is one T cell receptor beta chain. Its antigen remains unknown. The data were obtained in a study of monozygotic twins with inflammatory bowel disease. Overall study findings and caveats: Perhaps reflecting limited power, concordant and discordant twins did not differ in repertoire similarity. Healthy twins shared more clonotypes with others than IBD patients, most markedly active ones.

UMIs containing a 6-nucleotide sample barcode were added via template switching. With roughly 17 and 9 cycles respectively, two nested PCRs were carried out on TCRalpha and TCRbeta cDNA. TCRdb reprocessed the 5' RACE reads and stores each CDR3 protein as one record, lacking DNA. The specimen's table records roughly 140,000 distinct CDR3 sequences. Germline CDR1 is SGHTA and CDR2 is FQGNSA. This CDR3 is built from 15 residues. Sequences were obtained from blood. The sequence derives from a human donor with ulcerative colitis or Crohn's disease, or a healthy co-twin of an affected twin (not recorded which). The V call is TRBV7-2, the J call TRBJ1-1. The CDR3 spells CASSLRVWGGTEAFF.